This TCR beta chain came from a study of regulatory T cells in long-lasting Graves disease. Whole-study context: Patients with new Graves' disease had used antithyroid drugs below 3 months.

Researchers made TCR beta libraries by using iRepertoire HTBI primers and running Arm-PCR on CDR3 regions. MiXCR, run by TCRdb on the multiplex PCR reads, gives a single entry per CDR3 protein. The sample lists 500,000 to 700,000 distinct CDR3 sequences, about 16% seen once, with 15% to 20% in the top ten. Time point of the sample: newly diagnosed GD, antithyroid drugs for less than 3 months. Extracted PBMC RNA gave rise to the TCR library. American Thyroid Association guidelines defined Graves' disease diagnosis. This sample also appeared in a second study, on T cells in Graves' hyperthyroidism and ophthalmopathy. From that paper: First-round RT-PCR of the TCR CDR3 relied on the HTBI primer set.

The source was peripheral blood mononuclear cells (PBMCs), collected at new diagnosis, from a patient treated with antithyroid drugs. This receptor was obtained from a woman in her twenties or thirties with Graves disease.

CDR3 residues: CASSQGMTGWGSPLHF. Here the CDR3 DNA reads TGTGCCAGCAGCCAAGGCATGACAGGATGGGGTTCACCCCTCCACTTT. The V call is TRBV14, the J call TRBJ1-6, with D possibly TRBD1 on 6 matching bases. Trimming cost V 1 base and J 9 bases, with 16 bases left between them. Germline loops: CDR1 SGHDN, CDR2 FVKESK. CDR3 length: 16 residues.